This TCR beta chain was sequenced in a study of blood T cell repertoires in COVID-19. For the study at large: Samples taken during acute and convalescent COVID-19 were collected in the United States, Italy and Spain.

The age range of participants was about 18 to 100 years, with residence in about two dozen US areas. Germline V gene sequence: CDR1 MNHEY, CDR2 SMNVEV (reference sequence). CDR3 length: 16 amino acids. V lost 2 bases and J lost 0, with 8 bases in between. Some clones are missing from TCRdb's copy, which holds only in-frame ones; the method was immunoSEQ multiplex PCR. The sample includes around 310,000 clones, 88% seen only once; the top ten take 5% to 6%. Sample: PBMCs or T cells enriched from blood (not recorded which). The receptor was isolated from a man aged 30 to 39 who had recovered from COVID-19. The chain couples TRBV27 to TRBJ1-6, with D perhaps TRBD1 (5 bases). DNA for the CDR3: TGTGCCAGCAGTTTAATGGGGGGCTCCTATAATTCACCCCTCCACTTT. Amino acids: CASSLMGGSYNSPLHF.